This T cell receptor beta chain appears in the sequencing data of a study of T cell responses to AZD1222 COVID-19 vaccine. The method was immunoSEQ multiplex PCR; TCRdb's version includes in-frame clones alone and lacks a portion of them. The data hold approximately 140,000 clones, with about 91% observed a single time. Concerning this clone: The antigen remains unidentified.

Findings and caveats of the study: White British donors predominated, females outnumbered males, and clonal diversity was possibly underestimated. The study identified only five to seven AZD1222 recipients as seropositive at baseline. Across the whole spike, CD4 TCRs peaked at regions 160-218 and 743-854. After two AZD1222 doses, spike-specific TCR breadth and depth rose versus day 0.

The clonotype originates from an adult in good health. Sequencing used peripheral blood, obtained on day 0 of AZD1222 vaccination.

The CDR3 DNA reads as TGTGCCAGTAGTATCCGTCAGGGTCATCAGCCCCAGCATTTT. Translated: CASSIRQGHQPQHF. The V and J genes are TRBV19 and TRBJ1-5; tentatively, D is TRBD1 (5 bases). In germline, CDR1 is LNHDA, CDR2 SQIVND (reference sequence). The germline V and J ends were trimmed by 3 bases and 5 bases, with 11 bases remaining between them. The CDR3 runs to 14 residues. The whole variable domain, remainder taken from reference TRBV19 and TRBJ1-5, is DGGITQSPKYLFRKEGQNVTLSCEQNLNHDAMYWYRQDPGQGLRLIYYSQIVNDFQKGDIAEGYSVSREKKESFPLTVTSAQKNPTAFYLCASSIRQGHQPQHFGDGTRLSIL.